The 17 T cell receptor beta chains below come from one sample, sequenced in a study of shared clonotypes between healthy human individuals. Here immunoSEQ multiplex PCR was the method, and the copy in TCRdb shows in-frame clones only, minus some. This repertoire shows 950,000 to 1,100,000 clones, roughly 74% found once; its top ten account for under 0.8%. The sample consisted of memory CD4+ T cells from PBMCs. Sample subset: CD45RA-negative fraction. These receptors all come from a man younger than 35 in good health. Some clones in this sample may be carry-over from other donors' samples.

Comments on this clone: Other DNA variants within this sample encode the same CDR3. The chain employs TRBV6-6 and TRBJ1-2; no reliable D call. V lost 2 bases to trimming and J lost 2 bases, with 6 bases between them. The CDR3 length is 13 residues. Germline V gene data show CDR1 as MNHNY and CDR2 as SVGAGI (reference sequence). The CDR3 loop is CASSYSENYGYTF. CDR3 DNA sequence: TGTGCCAGCAGTTACAGCGAGAACTATGGCTACACCTTC.

This clone was counted a single time. The V and J genes are TRBV28 and TRBJ2-3; 12 positions agree with TRBD2. The trim removed 2 bases at V and 1 base at J, leaving 13 bases unmatched. Germline CDR1 MDHEN, CDR2 SYDVKM. The CDR3 extends over 20 amino acids. The DNA for the CDR3 is TGTGCCAGCAGTTTAAAGCCCGAGCTAGCGGGAGGGCCCGGCACAGATACGCAGTATTTT. This codes for CASSLKPELAGGPGTDTQYF.

The rearrangement links TRBV2 to TRBJ1-5; D remains unclear. Germline CDR1 is SNHLY and CDR2 is FYNNEI. The CDR3 has 14 amino acids. V lost 2 bases and J 9 bases, leaving 14 bases between the germline ends. The CDR3 region is CASSELRASGPQHF. The DNA for the CDR3 is TGTGCCAGCAGTGAACTCCGGGCCAGTGGGCCCCAGCATTTT.

The V and J genes are TRBV25-1 and TRBJ2-5, with no clear D. This CDR3 has 12 residues. Between the trimmed V and J ends, which lost 8 bases and 5 bases, there was a span of 12 bases. Germline V gene lookup returns CDR1 MGHDK and CDR2 SYGVNS. CDR3 sequence reads: CASGPFLETQYF. In DNA, the CDR3 is TGTGCCAGCGGACCCTTCCTGGAGACCCAGTACTTC.

This sequence joins TRBV7-2 and TRBJ2-1; D is uncertain. V shed 5 bases and J shed 4 bases, with 12 bases lying between them. Germline CDR1 SGHTA, CDR2 FQGNSA. This CDR3 region has 14 residues. The CDR3 reads CASSQFGGYNEQFF. CDR3 in DNA: TGTGCCAGCAGCCAGTTCGGCGGATACAATGAGCAGTTCTTC. Full variable domain (remainder filled in from reference TRBV7-2 and TRBJ2-1): GAGVSQSPSNKVTEKGKDVELRCDPISGHTALYWYRQSLGQGLEFLIYFQGNSAPDKSGLPSDRFSAERTGGSVSTLTIQRTQQEDSAVYLCASSQFGGYNEQFFGPGTRLTVL.

This clone was detected once. This rearrangement joins TRBV5-8 to TRBJ1-4; D is perhaps TRBD1 (5 bases). The germline V and J ends were trimmed by 2 bases and 4 bases, with 15 bases remaining between them. Germline CDR1 is SGHTS and CDR2 is YDEGEE. This CDR3 has 16 residues. CDR3: CASSLVRGKGNEKLFF. The CDR3 nucleotides are TGTGCCAGCAGCTTAGTTCGGGGGAAGGGTAATGAAAAACTGTTTTTT. Variable domain in full (rest from reference TRBV5-8 and TRBJ1-4): EAGVTQSPTHLIKTRGQQATLRCSPISGHTSVYWYQQALGLGLQFLLWYDEGEERNRGNFPPRFSGRQFPNYSSELNVNALELEDSALYLCASSLVRGKGNEKLFFGSGTQLSVL.

The chain links TRBV7-3 to TRBJ2-7, with unresolved D. Between the trimmed V and J ends, which lost 2 bases and 6 bases, there was a span of 17 bases. This CDR3 is 15 amino acids long. Germline V gene data show CDR1 as SGHTA and CDR2 as FQGTGA. The CDR3 loop is CASSLGVGSPSEQYF. The CDR3 DNA reads as TGTGCCAGCAGCTTAGGTGTAGGTTCCCCATCCGAGCAGTACTTC.

The V call is TRBV7-2, the J call TRBJ2-2; a possible D gene is TRBD2 (5 bases). CDR1 SGHTA and CDR2 FQGNSA come from the germline V gene. With 2 bases removed from V and 6 bases from J, the gap between germline ends came to 16 bases. This CDR3 is built from 16 residues. CDR3 loop: CASSLQATRGAGELFF. The CDR3 coding sequence is TGTGCCAGCAGCTTACAGGCCACCCGGGGTGCCGGGGAGCTGTTTTTT.

This chain uses TRBV11-3 with TRBJ2-3; no firm D call. The CDR3 has 14 amino acids. Trimming took 4 bases from V and 3 from J, leaving 11 bases between them. Germline loops: CDR1 SGHNT, CDR2 YENEEA. The chain's CDR3 is CASSSGTVTDTQYF. The DNA for the CDR3 is TGTGCCAGCAGCTCCGGTACCGTAACAGATACGCAGTATTTT.

This chain uses TRBV30 with TRBJ1-1; D perhaps matches TRBD1 (6 bases). The CDR3 loop spans 14 amino acids. Per germline, CDR1 GTSNPN and CDR2 SVGIG (reference sequence). Trimming left V 0 bases short and J 4 bases short, with 12 bases between. The CDR3 DNA reads TGTGCCTGGAGTGTCGGGGGCCCAAGCACTGAAGCTTTCTTT. Translated, it gives CAWSVGGPSTEAFF.

The gene calls are TRBV6-6 and TRBJ2-7; perhaps TRBD1 as D (5 bases). Trimming took off 1 base at V and 4 bases at J, with 11 bases between the two ends. Germline CDR1 reads MNHNY; CDR2 reads SVGAGI (reference sequence). The CDR3 length is 14 residues. The DNA of the CDR3 is TGTGCCAGCAGTTACTTACAAAGACAGTACGAGCAGTACTTC. This gives the protein CASSYLQRQYEQYF.

The chain is built from TRBV28 and TRBJ1-3; D unclear. In germline, CDR1 is MDHEN, CDR2 SYDVKM. Trimming shortened V by 8 bases and J by 2 bases, and 13 bases separated the two germline ends. The CDR3 contains 14 residues. This chain's CDR3 is CASGTRSAGNTIYF. The CDR3 nucleotides are TGTGCCAGCGGCACTAGATCCGCTGGAAACACCATATATTTT. The full variable domain, with the rest looked up from reference TRBV28 and TRBJ1-3, is DVKVTQSSRYLVKRTGEKVFLECVQDMDHENMFWYRQDPGLGLRLIYFSYDVKMKEKGDIPEGYSVSREKKERFSLILESASTNQTSMYLCASGTRSAGNTIYFGEGSWLTVV.

J is TRBJ1-2 and V is TRBV9, with 11 nucleotides matching TRBD1. V lost 3 bases to trimming and J lost 6 bases; unmatched junction nucleotides: 7. Germline values: CDR1 SGDLS, CDR2 YYNGEE. The CDR3 totals 15 residues. This chain's CDR3 is CASSGTGGAWDGYTF. The CDR3 DNA reads as TGTGCCAGCAGCGGGACAGGGGGCGCTTGGGATGGCTACACCTTC.

V gene TRBV30 combines with J gene TRBJ2-1, with 12 bases identical to TRBD2. Trimming cost V 1 base and J 8 bases; bases outside gene matches: 3. CDR3 length: 14 residues. Per germline, CDR1 GTSNPN and CDR2 SVGIG (reference sequence). CDR3 amino acids: CAWSELAGGDEQFF. The CDR3 coding sequence is TGTGCCTGGAGTGAACTAGCGGGAGGCGATGAGCAGTTCTTC.

The V and J genes are TRBV7-8 and TRBJ2-1; D may match TRBD1 or TRBD2 (5 bases each). V lost 1 base, J lost 6 bases, and 13 bases lay in between. The CDR3 totals 15 residues. In germline, CDR1 is SGHVS, CDR2 FQNEAQ. The CDR3 sequence is CASSLVEGPFNEQFF. The CDR3 coding sequence is TGTGCCAGCAGCTTAGTAGAGGGGCCGTTCAATGAGCAGTTCTTC. Full variable domain (rest looked up from reference TRBV7-8 and TRBJ2-1): GAGVSQSPRYKVAKRGQDVALRCDPISGHVSLFWYQQALGQGPEFLTYFQNEAQLDKSGLPSDRFFAERPEGSVSTLKIQRTQQEDSAVYLCASSLVEGPFNEQFFGPGTRLTVL.

This chain uses TRBV28 with TRBJ1-4, with 8 positions matching TRBD1. This CDR3 has 15 residues. Germline V gives CDR1 MDHEN, CDR2 SYDVKM. The V gene end was trimmed by 4 bases and the J gene end by 11 bases; junction bases not matched to a gene: 12. CDR3 coding DNA: TGTGCCAGCAGTTCTGGGGGTGGGGACAGGCGCAAACTGTTTTTT. It encodes CASSSGGGDRRKLFF.

This chain uses TRBV5-5 with TRBJ2-1, with 7 bases that match TRBD2. Germline CDR1 is SGHKS and CDR2 is YYEKEE (reference sequence). The CDR3 has 16 amino acids. Trimming at V came to 0 bases and at J to 2 bases, leaving 5 bases not matched to a gene. CDR3 DNA sequence: TGTGCCAGCAGCTTGGGACTAGCATCAGCCTACAATGAGCAGTTCTTC. The encoded protein is CASSLGLASAYNEQFF.